Below, 18 T cell receptor beta chains from the same sample are listed, as sequenced in a study of T-cell memory formation after mild COVID-19. TCRdb reprocessed the 5' RACE reads with MiXCR, giving one entry per CDR3 protein. Seen here are hundreds of thousands of distinct CDR3 sequences, around a quarter observed once, and the top ten hold around 12%. Sequencing was performed on PBMCs or a T cell subset sorted from them (not recorded which). The receptor source for this set is an adult woman who had mild COVID-19 (a few samples of this study predate the infection). Cell type and time point are not known.

CDR3 DNA: TGTGCCAGCAGCTTAGATCTGGCGACTGAAGCTTTCTTT. Residues: CASSLDLATEAFF. This chain uses TRBV11-3 with TRBJ1-1; D gene ambiguous. The CDR3 covers 13 residues. V dropped 0 bases and J dropped 5 bases, with 7 bases sitting between them. Germline V lookup: CDR1 SGHNT, CDR2 YENEEA.

This rearrangement joins TRBV24-1 to TRBJ2-1; 8 bases agree with TRBD2. The germline V gene encodes CDR1 KGHDR and CDR2 SFDVKD. J was trimmed by 4 bases and V by 0 bases; bases with no gene match: 4. The CDR3 length is 16 residues. In DNA, the CDR3 is TGTGCCACCAGTGATTTGCAGGCTAGCGGGTACAATGAGCAGTTCTTC. Translating gives CATSDLQASGYNEQFF.

V gene TRBV28 combines with J gene TRBJ2-2; no reliable D call. The ends were cut back, 3 bases at V and 3 bases at J, with 17 bases in the middle. Per the germline V gene, CDR1 is MDHEN and CDR2 is SYDVKM. The CDR3 has 17 residues. The CDR3 is CASSLGGPPAYTGELFF. The CDR3 DNA reads TGTGCCAGCAGTTTGGGTGGACCCCCAGCGTACACCGGGGAGCTGTTTTTT.

The J gene is TRBJ1-2, the V gene TRBV30, with D maybe TRBD1 (5 bases). Trimming removed 0 bases at V and 5 bases at J, with 7 bases between. Germline V lookup: CDR1 GTSNPN, CDR2 SVGIG (reference sequence). The length of the CDR3 is 12 residues. Here the CDR3 reads CAWSVGGYGYTF. The CDR3 DNA reads as TGTGCCTGGAGTGTTGGGGGGTATGGCTACACCTTC.

The chain is built from TRBV15 and TRBJ2-7; TRBD1 matches 8 bases. Germline loops: CDR1 LNHNV, CDR2 YYDKDF (reference sequence). Trimming took 1 base from V and 2 from J; bases not matched to a gene: 4. CDR3 length: 15 residues. CDR3 in amino acids: CATSRVGTGPYEQYF. The CDR3 bases are TGTGCCACCAGCAGAGTAGGGACAGGTCCCTACGAGCAGTACTTC.

The rearrangement joins TRBV7-8 to TRBJ2-5, with D possibly being TRBD1 or TRBD2 (5 bases each). In germline, CDR1 is SGHVS, CDR2 FQNEAQ. V lost 1 base, J lost 2 bases, and 14 bases lay in between. The CDR3 covers 16 residues. CDR3 amino acids: CASSLVGTAIQETQYF. CDR3 coding DNA: TGTGCCAGCAGCTTAGTAGGGACGGCGATACAAGAGACCCAGTACTTC. Looking up the rest from reference TRBV7-8 and TRBJ2-5 gives the full variable domain: GAGVSQSPRYKVAKRGQDVALRCDPISGHVSLFWYQQALGQGPEFLTYFQNEAQLDKSGLPSDRFFAERPEGSVSTLKIQRTQQEDSAVYLCASSLVGTAIQETQYFGPGTRLLVL.

This clonotype occurred once. This sequence joins TRBV9 and TRBJ2-5; D possibly corresponds to TRBD1 (5 bases). Germline V gene lookup returns CDR1 SGDLS and CDR2 YYNGEE. This CDR3 has 15 residues. Trimming took 4 bases from V and 4 from J, leaving 17 bases between them. CDR3: CASSSGTRGGETQYF. As DNA, the CDR3 is TGTGCCAGCAGCTCAGGAACAAGGGGTGGAGAGACCCAGTACTTC.

The chain carries TRBV12-3 or TRBV12-4 and TRBJ2-7, with D perhaps TRBD1 (6 bases). V shed 5 bases and J shed 2 bases, with 10 bases lying between them. The CDR3 is 13 residues long. This chain's CDR3 is CASSPDSPYEQYF. The CDR3 region has the DNA TGTGCCAGCAGTCCGGACAGCCCCTACGAGCAGTACTTC.

This clonotype was picked up many times. This chain joins TRBV7-9 and TRBJ2-6; no clear D gene. Trimming took off 8 bases at V and 0 bases at J, with 8 bases between the two ends. The CDR3 length is 14 residues. Germline-derived CDR1 and CDR2 are SEHNR and FQNEAQ (reference sequence). The CDR3 loop is CASFLFSGANVLTF. The CDR3 DNA reads as TGTGCCAGCTTCCTCTTCTCTGGGGCCAACGTCCTGACTTTC.

The chain employs TRBV6-6 and TRBJ2-2, with 9 bases matching TRBD1. V lost 6 bases to trimming and J lost 4 bases; unmatched junction nucleotides: 9. The CDR3 is made up of 16 amino acids. Germline V lookup: CDR1 MNHNY, CDR2 SVGAGI (reference sequence). The DNA for the CDR3 is TGTGCCAGCAGCAGCCTCGGACAGGGGATCACCGGGGAGCTGTTTTTT. Its translation is CASSSLGQGITGELFF.

This clonotype has more than one count but fewer than ten. The V gene is TRBV29-1, the J gene TRBJ2-7; 8 positions agree with TRBD1. J lost 0 bases, V lost 0 bases, and 13 bases had no gene match. Germline CDR1 and CDR2: SQVTM and ANQGSEA. There are 18 residues in the CDR3. For the CDR3, the DNA is TGCAGCGTTGAAGAATGGGCAGGGGGCGTCTTTAGCTCCTACGAGCAGTACTTC. This gives the protein CSVEEWAGGVFSSYEQYF.

This clonotype was observed a handful of times. This chain joins TRBV20-1 and TRBJ2-1, with 9 bases lining up with TRBD1. V lost 7 bases, J lost 4 bases, and 11 bases stayed unmatched. The CDR3 is made up of 15 amino acids. Germline loops: CDR1 DFQATT, CDR2 SNEGSKA (reference sequence). The CDR3 region has the DNA TGCAGTGTTCGTGAACCCGGGACAGGGTACAATGAGCAGTTCTTC. Amino acids: CSVREPGTGYNEQFF.

This clonotype has a single count. The gene calls are TRBV12-3 or TRBV12-4 and TRBJ1-6, with D unresolved. The length of the CDR3 is 16 residues. Deletions cut 4 bases from V and 7 bases from J, with 17 bases between. For the CDR3, the DNA is TGTGCCAGCAGTTCTTCACCGAATCCCACAAATTCACCCCTCCACTTT. Its translation: CASSSSPNPTNSPLHF.

The chain is built from TRBV21-1 and TRBJ1-5; the D call in the table, TRBD1, was not verified against the DNA. TRBV21-1 corresponds to a pseudogene. The CDR3 is 20 amino acids. The CDR3 spells CASSKVGQDRGLFLNQPQHF. The CDR3 nucleotides read TGTGCCAGCAGCAAAGTCGGCCAGGACAGGGGTCTTTTCCTAAATCAGCCCCAGCATTTT.

This chain links TRBV27 with TRBJ2-2, with unresolved D. Trimming took 6 bases from V and 0 from J, leaving 14 bases between them. The germline CDR1 and CDR2 sequences are MNHEY and SMNVEV (reference sequence). This CDR3 has 16 residues. The CDR3 DNA sequence: TGTGCCAGCAGGCCTTCAGTCTACGCGAACACCGGGGAGCTGTTTTTT. This sequence encodes CASRPSVYANTGELFF.

V usage is TRBV19 and J usage is TRBJ2-5; D is unclear. Trimming took off 6 bases at V and 4 bases at J, with 15 bases between the two ends. The CDR3 spans 14 residues. CDR1 LNHDA and CDR2 SQIVND come from the germline V gene (reference sequence). CDR3 loop: CASSHVGPGETQYF. The CDR3 DNA sequence: TGTGCCAGTAGCCACGTCGGCCCCGGAGAGACCCAGTACTTC.

The chain combines TRBV5-6 with TRBJ1-4; TRBD1 matches 8 bases. This CDR3 spans 14 amino acids. Germline V gene sequence: CDR1 SGHDT, CDR2 YYEEEE. V gave up 4 bases and J gave up 11 bases; unmatched junction bases: 10. CDR3 in amino acids: CASSPLTGVRKLFF. CDR3 nucleotide sequence: TGTGCCAGCAGCCCCCTGACAGGGGTTCGGAAACTGTTTTTT.

This clonotype was detected a few times. The chain recombines TRBV20-1 with TRBJ2-2, with 7 nucleotides matching TRBD2. Germline values: CDR1 DFQATT, CDR2 SNEGSKA (reference sequence). The V segment lost 5 bases and the J segment 6 bases; nucleotides outside the gene matches: 9. This CDR3 has 14 residues. The CDR3 bases are TGCAGTGCTCCACACCGGGACTACCCCGGGGAGCTGTTTTTT. Its protein product is CSAPHRDYPGELFF.